This is a list of T cell receptor beta chains from one sample in a study of OX40 agonist ivuxolimab in advanced cancers. TCRdb keeps only in-frame clones here, not all; method: immunoSEQ multiplex PCR. Counted here are approximately 50,000 clones, roughly 92% occurring once; the ten biggest clones make up 18%. The sample in question was CD4+ or CD8+ T cells sorted from blood, obtained in a trial of the OX40 agonist ivuxolimab. Receptors were obtained from an adult with an advanced solid tumor such as melanoma, head and neck, liver or kidney cancer. Both conserved end residues are part of each CDR3. D genes are given only for firm matches. The size entry is marked missing in some rows and otherwise reads once, few, many or a size class.

J gene: TRBJ2-2; V gene: TRBV6-5; clone size: NA; D gene: NA; CDR3 DNA: TGTGCCAGCAGTTACTTCGAGGGCAAGGCCGGGGAGCTGTTTTTT; CDR3 protein: CASSYFEGKAGELFF
J gene: TRBJ2-7; V gene: TRBV19; clone size: NA; D gene: NA; CDR3 DNA: TGTGCCAGTAAAAATCGGGGTCCCTCCTACGAGCAGTACTTC; CDR3 protein: CASKNRGPSYEQYF
J gene: TRBJ2-3; V gene: TRBV27; clone size: NA; D gene: NA; CDR3 DNA: TGTGCCAGCAGTCGAGGCACAGATACGCAGTATTTT; CDR3 protein: CASSRGTDTQYF
J gene: TRBJ2-7; V gene: TRBV4-3; clone size: NA; D gene: TRBD2; CDR3 DNA: TGCGCCAGCAGCCAAGATCGTAGCGGGAGCTACGAGCAGTACTTC; CDR3 protein: CASSQDRSGSYEQYF
J gene: TRBJ2-3; V gene: TRBV7-9; clone size: NA; D gene: NA; CDR3 DNA: TGTGCCAGCAGCTTAGATCTAGGTCAGGGAGATACGCAGTATTTT; CDR3 protein: CASSLDLGQGDTQYF
J gene: TRBJ2-7; V gene: TRBV7-9; clone size: NA; D gene: NA; CDR3 DNA: TGTGCCAGCAGCTTAGCTAGTCGGGGGTACGAGCAGTACTTC; CDR3 protein: CASSLASRGYEQYF
J gene: TRBJ2-7; V gene: TRBV28; clone size: NA; D gene: NA; CDR3 DNA: TGTGCCAGCAGTTCTCGAAGCGGCGCCTACGAGCAGTACTTC; CDR3 protein: CASSSRSGAYEQYF
J gene: TRBJ2-1; V gene: TRBV28; clone size: NA; D gene: NA; CDR3 DNA: TGTGCCAGCAGTTTGGCTAACCGAGGCCCCTACAATGAGCAGTTCTTC; CDR3 protein: CASSLANRGPYNEQFF
J gene: TRBJ2-5; V gene: TRBV7-2; clone size: once; D gene: TRBD2; CDR3 DNA: TGTGCCAGCAGCTTAGAACTAGCGGGGCAGACCCAGTACTTC; CDR3 protein: CASSLELAGQTQYF
J gene: TRBJ2-7; V gene: TRBV9; clone size: NA; D gene: NA; CDR3 DNA: TGTGCCAGCAGCGTAGATGGGGTCTACGAGCAGTACTTC; CDR3 protein: CASSVDGVYEQYF
J gene: TRBJ2-7; V gene: TRBV27; clone size: NA; D gene: NA; CDR3 DNA: TGTGCCAGCAGTTGGGGACGGTTCGGCGAGCAGTACTTC; CDR3 protein: CASSWGRFGEQYF
J gene: TRBJ2-7; V gene: TRBV6-1; clone size: NA; D gene: TRBD1; CDR3 DNA: TGTGCCAGCAGCTACGACAGGGCCGAGCAGTACTTC; CDR3 protein: CASSYDRAEQYF
J gene: TRBJ1-5; V gene: TRBV9; clone size: NA; D gene: NA; CDR3 DNA: TGTGCCAGCAGCGTAGGGGGAAATAGCAATCAGCCCCAGCATTTT; CDR3 protein: CASSVGGNSNQPQHF
J gene: TRBJ2-3; V gene: TRBV7-6; clone size: NA; D gene: NA; CDR3 DNA: TGTGCCAGCAGCTTCCCTCGGTCGGGCGCGGAAAGCACAGATACGCAGTATTTT; CDR3 protein: CASSFPRSGAESTDTQYF
J gene: TRBJ2-7; V gene: TRBV6-5; clone size: NA; D gene: TRBD1; CDR3 DNA: TGTGCCAGCAGTTACGATGTGACAGGGGTGGGCGAGCAGTACTTC; CDR3 protein: CASSYDVTGVGEQYF
J gene: TRBJ2-7; V gene: TRBV28; clone size: NA; D gene: NA; CDR3 DNA: TGTGCCAGCAGCTGGGTACAGGGTGGCGAGCAGTACTTC; CDR3 protein: CASSWVQGGEQYF
J gene: TRBJ1-5; V gene: TRBV28; clone size: few; D gene: NA; CDR3 DNA: TGTGCCAGCAGTTTATGGAAGGGGGAGGGCAATCAGCCCCAGCATTTT; CDR3 protein: CASSLWKGEGNQPQHF
J gene: TRBJ2-7; V gene: TRBV4-1; clone size: NA; D gene: NA; CDR3 DNA: TGCGCCAGCAGCCAGGGACACGACTACGAGCAGTACTTC; CDR3 protein: CASSQGHDYEQYF
J gene: TRBJ2-6; V gene: TRBV10-3; clone size: NA; D gene: NA; CDR3 DNA: TGTGCGATCGGCGATGGCGGACAGAGTAGTGGGGCCAACGTCCTGACTTTC; CDR3 protein: CAIGDGGQSSGANVLTF
J gene: TRBJ2-1; V gene: TRBV5-8; clone size: medium-sized; D gene: NA; CDR3 DNA: TGTGCCAGCAGCATCGTATCGGGAGATGAGCAGTTCTTC; CDR3 protein: CASSIVSGDEQFF
J gene: TRBJ1-1; V gene: TRBV11-3; clone size: NA; D gene: NA; CDR3 DNA: TGTGCCAGCAGCTTAGACTGGAACACTGAAGCTTTCTTT; CDR3 protein: CASSLDWNTEAFF
J gene: TRBJ2-1; V gene: TRBV28; clone size: once; D gene: NA; CDR3 DNA: TGTGCCAGCAGCACAGACAATGAGCAGTTCTTC; CDR3 protein: CASSTDNEQFF
J gene: TRBJ2-1; V gene: TRBV29-1; clone size: NA; D gene: NA; CDR3 DNA: TGCAGCGTTGAAGTCCAGGGAATCAAGTTCTTC; CDR3 protein: CSVEVQGIKFF
J gene: TRBJ2-3; V gene: TRBV27; clone size: NA; D gene: TRBD1; CDR3 DNA: TGTGCCAGCAAGACAGGGGTGTTACTCAGCACAGATACGCAGTATTTT; CDR3 protein: CASKTGVLLSTDTQYF
J gene: TRBJ1-4; V gene: TRBV29-1; clone size: NA; D gene: NA; CDR3 DNA: TGCAGCGTTGCGTGGGGGAGTACTAATGAAAAACTGTTTTTT; CDR3 protein: CSVAWGSTNEKLFF
J gene: TRBJ2-2; V gene: TRBV10-3; clone size: NA; D gene: TRBD1; CDR3 DNA: TGTGCCACTACTGGACAGGGCCCCAAAATTACGAACACCGGGGAGCTGTTTTTT; CDR3 protein: CATTGQGPKITNTGELFF
J gene: TRBJ2-1; V gene: TRBV7-9; clone size: once; D gene: TRBD2; CDR3 DNA: TGTGCCAGCAGCCCAACCAGCGGGAGGTCCTACAATGAGCAGTTCTTC; CDR3 protein: CASSPTSGRSYNEQFF
J gene: TRBJ1-5; V gene: TRBV28; clone size: NA; D gene: NA; CDR3 DNA: TGTGCCAGCAGTCCCTCTTGGGGCAATCAGCCCCAGCATTTT; CDR3 protein: CASSPSWGNQPQHF
J gene: TRBJ2-7; V gene: TRBV7-9; clone size: NA; D gene: NA; CDR3 DNA: TGTGCCAGCAGCCCTCACCCCGGGGGCCGATCCTACGAGCAGTACTTC; CDR3 protein: CASSPHPGGRSYEQYF
J gene: TRBJ2-3; V gene: TRBV28; clone size: NA; D gene: NA; CDR3 DNA: TGTGCCAGCAGTACCCCCCTGGAGGGGATTGTCACAGATACGCAGTATTTT; CDR3 protein: CASSTPLEGIVTDTQYF
J gene: TRBJ2-1; V gene: TRBV7-9; clone size: NA; D gene: TRBD2; CDR3 DNA: TGTGCCAGCAGCTTGGCCCTACTCCTAGCGGGAGGGCAGGGCAATGAGCAGTTCTTC; CDR3 protein: CASSLALLLAGGQGNEQFF
J gene: TRBJ2-2; V gene: TRBV6-5; clone size: NA; D gene: NA; CDR3 DNA: TGTGCCAGCAGTTACACGGGAGATCTCACCGGGGAGCTGTTTTTT; CDR3 protein: CASSYTGDLTGELFF
J gene: TRBJ2-7; V gene: TRBV4-1; clone size: once; D gene: NA; CDR3 DNA: TGCGCCAGCAGCCAAGCTACGAGCGGACTCTACGAGCAGTACTTC; CDR3 protein: CASSQATSGLYEQYF
J gene: TRBJ2-1; V gene: TRBV25-1; clone size: NA; D gene: TRBD2; CDR3 DNA: TGTGCCAGCAGTGGGTCTGGACTAGCGGGAGGATACAATGAGCAGTTCTTC; CDR3 protein: CASSGSGLAGGYNEQFF
J gene: TRBJ2-2; V gene: TRBV5-1; clone size: NA; D gene: TRBD2; CDR3 DNA: TGCGCCAGCAGCCAGGGACTAGCGGGAGGTACCGGGGAGCTGTTTTTT; CDR3 protein: CASSQGLAGGTGELFF
J gene: TRBJ2-1; V gene: TRBV19; clone size: NA; D gene: TRBD2; CDR3 DNA: TGTGCCAGTAGTTCACATCTAGCGGGGTCGGGCTACAATGAGCAGTTCTTC; CDR3 protein: CASSSHLAGSGYNEQFF
J gene: TRBJ1-1; V gene: TRBV10-2; clone size: NA; D gene: NA; CDR3 DNA: TGCGCCAGCAGTGATGAAAGGAACACTGAAGCTTTCTTT; CDR3 protein: CASSDERNTEAFF
J gene: TRBJ2-7; V gene: TRBV5-6; clone size: NA; D gene: TRBD1; CDR3 DNA: TGTGCCAGCAGCGCCGGGACAGGCAACCTCTACGAGCAGTACTTC; CDR3 protein: CASSAGTGNLYEQYF
J gene: TRBJ2-7; V gene: TRBV7-2; clone size: NA; D gene: NA; CDR3 DNA: TGTGCCAGCTCAGGGGCCCCCTACGAGCAGTACTTC; CDR3 protein: CASSGAPYEQYF
J gene: TRBJ2-1; V gene: TRBV9; clone size: NA; D gene: TRBD1; CDR3 DNA: TGTGCCAGCAGCCCGACAGGGCGGCACAATGAGCAGTTCTTC; CDR3 protein: CASSPTGRHNEQFF
J gene: TRBJ1-1; V gene: TRBV6-5; clone size: NA; D gene: NA; CDR3 DNA: TGTGCCAGCAGTTACTCGCGTCCAGTGAACACTGAAGCTTTCTTT; CDR3 protein: CASSYSRPVNTEAFF
J gene: TRBJ2-7; V gene: TRBV9; clone size: NA; D gene: NA; CDR3 DNA: TGTGCCAGCAGCCCCCCAACATCGCCGAGAGAGCAGTACTTC; CDR3 protein: CASSPPTSPREQYF
J gene: TRBJ1-5; V gene: TRBV18; clone size: once; D gene: TRBD1; CDR3 DNA: TGTGCCAGCTCACCGGGACAGGGGGCTTATAGCAATCAGCCCCAGCATTTT; CDR3 protein: CASSPGQGAYSNQPQHF
J gene: TRBJ2-7; V gene: TRBV7-7; clone size: NA; D gene: NA; CDR3 DNA: TGTGCCAGCAGCTTTAGTCCGGGACAAAGGTCCTACGAGCAGTACTTC; CDR3 protein: CASSFSPGQRSYEQYF
J gene: TRBJ1-4; V gene: TRBV19; clone size: NA; D gene: NA; CDR3 DNA: TGTGCCAGTAGTACAGGGTGGGTTCGAGAAAAACTGTTTTTT; CDR3 protein: CASSTGWVREKLFF